This T cell receptor (beta chain) was sequenced in a study of T cell responses to AZD1222 COVID-19 vaccine. Study information: Analysis merged second doses at about 4 or about 12 weeks.

For this clone: Its antigen is not known.

The CDR3 length is 15 residues. CDR1 KGHDR and CDR2 SFDVKD come from the germline V gene. V trimming: 3 bases; J trimming: 4 bases; junction bases outside the gene matches: 7. Sequenced by immunoSEQ multiplex PCR; TCRdb stores in-frame clones only, minus some. The sample shows around 120,000 clones, 80% to 90% of them seen only once. Overall study results and limits: Only after the peak T cell response were repertoires sampled. Mostly white British, mostly female donors; authors suggested clonal diversity may be underestimated. Nearly half of the spike-specific TCRs reportedly recognize variant regions that carry no mutations.

Here the sequenced sample was peripheral blood, taken on day 0 of AZD1222 vaccination. The sequence came from an adult in good health. This chain uses TRBV24-1 with TRBJ2-7; TRBD1 matches at 8 bases. CDR3 nucleotide sequence: TGTGCCACCAGTGATCCCCAGGGGGCGCAGTACGAGCAGTACTTC. This sequence encodes CATSDPQGAQYEQYF.